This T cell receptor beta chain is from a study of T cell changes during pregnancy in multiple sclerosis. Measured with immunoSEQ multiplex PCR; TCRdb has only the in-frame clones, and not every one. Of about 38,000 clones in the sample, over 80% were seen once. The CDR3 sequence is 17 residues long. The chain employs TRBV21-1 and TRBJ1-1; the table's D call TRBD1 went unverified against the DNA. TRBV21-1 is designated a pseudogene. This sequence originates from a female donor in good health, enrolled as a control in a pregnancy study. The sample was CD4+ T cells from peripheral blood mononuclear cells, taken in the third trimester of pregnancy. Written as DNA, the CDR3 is TGTGCCAGCAGCCAAACTACCCAGGGGGCGAGGGACACTGAAGCTTTCTTT. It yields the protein CASSQTTQGARDTEAFF.